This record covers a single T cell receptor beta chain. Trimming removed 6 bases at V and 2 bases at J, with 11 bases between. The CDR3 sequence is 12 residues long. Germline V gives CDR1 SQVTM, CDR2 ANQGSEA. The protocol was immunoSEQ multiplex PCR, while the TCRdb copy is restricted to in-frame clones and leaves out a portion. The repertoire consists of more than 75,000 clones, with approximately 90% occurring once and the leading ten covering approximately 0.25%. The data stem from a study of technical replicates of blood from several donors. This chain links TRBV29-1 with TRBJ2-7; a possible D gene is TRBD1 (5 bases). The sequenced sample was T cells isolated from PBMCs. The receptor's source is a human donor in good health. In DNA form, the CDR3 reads TGCAGCGTCACGACAGCTCCCTACGAGCAGTACTTC. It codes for CSVTTAPYEQYF.